These T cell receptor beta chains were read from a single sample in a study of siplizumab effects on memory and regulatory T cells. The assay was immunoSEQ multiplex PCR, and TCRdb's table has in-frame clones only and misses some. The sample has roughly 110,000 clones; just under 95% are singletons. The sequencing input was non-Treg CD4+ T cells sorted from blood. These receptors originate from a human donor in good health. Each CDR3 is given with its conserved first and last residue. Each record gives: clone size, D gene, J gene, V gene, CDR3 protein, CDR3 DNA. The D gene is left open where the match is weak. Size is omitted from some rows. Given values are once, few, many or a class for expanded clones.

few	.	TRBJ1-1	TRBV4-1	CASSRIQQGRGTEAFF	TGCGCCAGCAGCCGTATCCAACAGGGTAGGGGCACTGAAGCTTTCTTT
.	.	TRBJ1-1	TRBV5-1	CASSPGTVNTEAFF	TGCGCCAGCAGCCCCGGGACCGTGAACACTGAAGCTTTCTTT
.	.	TRBJ1-2	TRBV5-4	CASRNTGTLYYGYTF	TGTGCCAGCAGAAACACCGGGACACTCTACTATGGCTACACCTTC
.	.	TRBJ1-6	TRBV18	CASSPRGQADSPLHF	TGTGCCAGCTCACCACGGGGGCAGGCCGATTCACCCCTCCACTTT
once	.	TRBJ2-3	TRBV9	CASSGEVSTDTQYF	TGTGCCAGCAGCGGTGAGGTCAGCACAGATACGCAGTATTTT
.	.	TRBJ2-5	TRBV9	CASSVRLQETQYF	TGTGCCAGCAGCGTTAGGCTTCAGGAGACCCAGTACTTC
.	.	TRBJ2-7	TRBV5-1	CASSPPALGEQYF	TGCGCCAGCAGCCCTCCAGCCCTGGGCGAGCAGTACTTC
.	TRBD1	TRBJ2-6	TRBV7-9	CAREVWQGDSGANVLTF	TGTGCCAGGGAGGTCTGGCAGGGGGATTCTGGGGCCAACGTCCTGACTTTC
.	.	TRBJ1-1	TRBV5-1	CASSRIASVPNTEAFF	TGCGCCAGCAGCCGTATCGCCTCGGTCCCGAACACTGAAGCTTTCTTT
.	.	TRBJ1-5	TRBV6-1	CASSGGQGRSNQPQHF	TGTGCCAGCAGTGGGGGGCAAGGACGAAGCAATCAGCCCCAGCATTTT
.	.	TRBJ1-1	TRBV18	CASSWGEFSTEAFF	TGTGCCAGCTCCTGGGGAGAGTTTAGCACTGAAGCTTTCTTT
.	TRBD2	TRBJ2-5	TRBV28	CASSFRGGRETQYF	TGTGCCAGCAGTTTCCGGGGGGGGAGGGAGACCCAGTACTTC
.	TRBD1	TRBJ1-2	TRBV7-9	CASSSGTGGDYGYTF	TGTGCCAGCAGCTCCGGGACAGGGGGAGACTATGGCTACACCTTC
.	.	TRBJ2-4	TRBV7-2	CASSPRAGFTQNIQYF	TGTGCCAGCAGCCCTCGGGCAGGGTTCACACAAAACATTCAGTACTTC
.	.	TRBJ2-3	TRBV7-3	CASSEANTDTQYF	TGTGCCAGCAGCGAAGCCAACACAGATACGCAGTATTTT
.	.	TRBJ1-4	TRBV19	CASSIGGVYNEKLFF	TGTGCCAGTAGTATAGGGGGCGTCTATAATGAAAAACTGTTTTTT
.	.	TRBJ1-2	TRBV7-3	CASSLNPPGDYGYTF	TGTGCCAGCAGCTTAAACCCCCCAGGGGACTATGGCTACACCTTC
.	TRBD1	TRBJ2-7	TRBV2	CASSPGQGARNEQYF	TGTGCCAGCAGCCCGGGACAGGGGGCGCGAAACGAGCAGTACTTC
.	.	TRBJ2-7	TRBV12-5	CASGPPTGHLSWEQYF	TGTGCTAGTGGTCCCCCGACAGGCCACCTCTCATGGGAGCAGTACTTC
.	.	TRBJ2-5	TRBV30	CAWSVQLETQYF	TGTGCCTGGAGTGTACAGTTAGAGACCCAGTACTTC
once	.	TRBJ2-5	TRBV20-1	CSARVEETQYF	TGCAGTGCTAGAGTGGAAGAGACCCAGTACTTC
.	.	TRBJ1-3	TRBV9	CASSVGSSGNTIYF	TGTGCCAGCAGCGTAGGTAGCTCTGGAAACACCATATATTTT
.	.	TRBJ1-2	TRBV7-9	CASRQDRLEGYTF	TGTGCCAGCAGACAAGACAGGTTGGAAGGCTACACCTTC
.	TRBD2	TRBJ2-1	TRBV9	CASSSSGGYNEQFF	TGTGCCAGCAGCAGTAGCGGGGGGTACAATGAGCAGTTCTTC
.	.	TRBJ1-1	TRBV4-1	CASSQVGAGNTEAFF	TGCGCCAGCAGCCAAGTTGGCGCAGGGAACACTGAAGCTTTCTTT
.	.	TRBJ1-4	TRBV18	CASSPPAGGNEKLFF	TGTGCCAGCTCACCACCGGCCGGGGGAAATGAAAAACTGTTTTTT
.	TRBD1	TRBJ1-5	TRBV15	CATSREQGVGQPQHF	TGTGCCACCAGCAGAGAGCAGGGGGTAGGGCAGCCCCAGCATTTT
.	.	TRBJ1-3	TRBV5-5	CASSSQGTWRGNTIYF	TGTGCCAGCAGCTCACAGGGAACCTGGAGAGGAAACACCATATATTTT
.	TRBD1	TRBJ1-6	TRBV5-4	CASTLSDRGSIRSPLHF	TGTGCCAGCACCCTTTCAGACAGGGGTTCTATAAGGTCACCCCTCCACTTT
.	.	TRBJ1-5	TRBV2	CASRGDGNQPQHF	TGTGCCAGCAGGGGGGATGGCAATCAGCCCCAGCATTTT
.	TRBD1	TRBJ1-1	TRBV5-6	CASSYGQGRTEAFF	TGTGCCAGCAGCTACGGACAGGGGAGGACTGAAGCTTTCTTT
.	TRBD1	TRBJ2-7	TRBV10-3	CAISRDRSSYEQYF	TGTGCCATCAGTCGGGACAGGAGCTCCTACGAGCAGTACTTC
.	.	TRBJ2-5	TRBV5-1	CASSRWGRETQYF	TGCGCCAGCAGCAGGTGGGGGCGGGAGACCCAGTACTTC
.	.	TRBJ1-2	TRBV9	CASSRGTANYGYTF	TGTGCCAGCAGCCGGGGCACCGCTAACTATGGCTACACCTTC
.	.	TRBJ2-6	TRBV27	CASSLSRTLSGANVLTF	TGTGCCAGCAGTTTATCCCGGACTCTCTCTGGGGCCAACGTCCTGACTTTC